The T cell receptor (beta chain) described here comes from a study of identical twins. TCRdb passed the 5' RACE reads through MiXCR, listing each CDR3 protein once. This sample has roughly 230,000 distinct CDR3 sequences, with roughly 8% found just once. This CDR3 is 18 amino acids long. V was pared by 0 bases and J by 0 bases, with 15 bases between. CDR1 is LNHNV and CDR2 is YYDKDF in the germline V gene (reference sequence). In addition, the sample was reused for a study of yellow fever vaccine responses in identical twins.

Sequencing input: CD8+ T cells sorted from blood. This receptor was obtained from a woman under 30 in good health. The chain recombines TRBV15 with TRBJ1-3; D uncertain. CDR3 protein: CATSRDRYSYDSGNTIYF. The CDR3 bases are TGTGCCACCAGCAGAGATCGGTACAGCTACGACTCTGGAAACACCATATATTTT.